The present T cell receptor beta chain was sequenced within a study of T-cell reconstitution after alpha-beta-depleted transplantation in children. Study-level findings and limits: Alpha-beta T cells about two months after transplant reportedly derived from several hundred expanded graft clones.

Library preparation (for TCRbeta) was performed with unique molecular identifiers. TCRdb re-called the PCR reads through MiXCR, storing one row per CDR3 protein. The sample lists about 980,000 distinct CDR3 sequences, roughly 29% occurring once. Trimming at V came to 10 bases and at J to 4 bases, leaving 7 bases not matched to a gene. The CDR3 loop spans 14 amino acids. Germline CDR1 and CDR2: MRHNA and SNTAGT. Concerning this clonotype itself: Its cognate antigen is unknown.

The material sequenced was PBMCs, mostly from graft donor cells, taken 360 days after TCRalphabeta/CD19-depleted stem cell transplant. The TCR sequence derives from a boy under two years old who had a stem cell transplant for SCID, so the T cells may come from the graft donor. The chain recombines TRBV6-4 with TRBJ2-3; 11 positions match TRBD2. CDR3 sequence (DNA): TGTGCCACCATGGGACTAGCGGTCGCAGATACGCAGTATTTT. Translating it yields CATMGLAVADTQYF.